Sequencing of this T cell receptor beta chain was carried out in a study of blood T cell repertoires in COVID-19. The V end was cut by 4 bases, the J end by 5 bases, with 14 bases between. The CDR3 sequence is 14 residues long. Germline CDR1 is SQVTM and CDR2 is ANQGSEA. TCRdb's copy holds only in-frame clones and misses some; the assay was immunoSEQ multiplex PCR. The repertoire holds about 200,000 clones, with roughly 91% as singletons. This clone has more than one count but fewer than ten. This TCR came from a man aged 40-49 years with active or convalescent COVID-19. The rearrangement joins TRBV29-1 to TRBJ2-2, with a possible D match to TRBD1 (7 bases). Sequencing was performed on peripheral blood. The CDR3 spells CSVGGGGSTGELFF. Here the CDR3 DNA reads TGCAGCGTTGGAGGAGGGGGCAGTACCGGGGAGCTGTTTTTT.